The present T cell receptor beta chain was sequenced within a study of shared clonotypes between healthy human individuals. Sequencing was performed with immunoSEQ multiplex PCR; in TCRdb, only in-frame clones are kept and a portion is missing. The sample lists 550,000 to 750,000 clones; about 95% were seen once. This CDR3 spans 15 amino acids. Trimming shortened V by 4 bases and J by 2 bases, and 18 bases separated the two germline ends. The germline V gene encodes CDR1 SQVTM and CDR2 ANQGSEA. Naive CD8 cells comprised CD45RO-negative, CCR7-positively selected cells, excluding terminally differentiated effector memory CD45RA+ cells.

Sequencing used naive CD8+ T cells sorted from blood. The sequence came from a woman aged 25 to 45 in good health. This sequence joins TRBV29-1 and TRBJ2-7; TRBD2 might be the D (6 bases). The DNA of the CDR3 is TGCAGCGTTGCCGGGACTCACGAGGTAGCCTACGAGCAGTACTTC. It encodes CSVAGTHEVAYEQYF.